Shown below are 3 T cell receptor beta chains from a single sample sequenced in a study of T cells in Graves' hyperthyroidism and ophthalmopathy. TCR beta CDR3 sequences were amplified from RNA transcripts. Carried out on the TCR CDR3, a first-round RT-PCR used the HTBI primer set. Each CDR3 protein is one row after TCRdb ran MiXCR on the multiplex PCR reads. The sample consists of hundreds of thousands of distinct CDR3 sequences, about 14% of them appearing once. Specimen: blood. These receptors originate from a woman aged 18-29 years with Graves' hyperthyroidism.

This clonotype was picked up many times. This chain joins TRBV11-2 and TRBJ2-7; no firm D call. CDR1 and CDR2 (germline): SGHAT, FQNNGV. The CDR3 has 14 amino acids. Trimming removed 1 base from V and 1 base from J, with 8 bases in between. The DNA of the CDR3 is TGTGCCAGCAGCTTAGGAGCGATATCCTACGAGCAGTACTTC. Translating it yields CASSLGAISYEQYF.

This clonotype was detected many times. J is TRBJ2-3 and V is TRBV12-3 or TRBV12-4, with D possibly being TRBD2 (7 bases). This CDR3 comprises 14 residues. Trimming took 7 bases from V and 0 from J, leaving 11 bases between them. The CDR3 DNA sequence: TGTGCCAGCAATGGGAGGGGGAGCACAGATACGCAGTATTTT. Protein product: CASNGRGSTDTQYF.

This clonotype has just a few counts. This sequence joins TRBV6-1 and TRBJ2-1; 8 nucleotides match TRBD2. J lost 7 bases, V lost 5 bases, and 16 bases had no gene match. Per the germline V gene, CDR1 is MNHNS and CDR2 is SASEGT. CDR3 length equals 17 residues. CDR3 in amino acids: CASSPTIPWTSRNEQFF. The CDR3 nucleotides read TGTGCCAGCAGTCCGACGATCCCCTGGACTAGCCGAAATGAGCAGTTCTTC.